Each of the 17 T cell receptor beta chains below was sequenced from the same sample in a study of blood T cells in healthy people across ages. Using a J-beta primer mix together with a sample-barcoded 5' primer, a second PCR was run for roughly 7 to 11 cycles. TCRdb re-analysed the 5' RACE reads in MiXCR, keeping a single row per CDR3 protein. The sample records 710,000 or so distinct CDR3 sequences, 32% being singletons. The sequenced sample was blood. The receptors come from a woman of 80 years or more in good health.

This clonotype was counted at least ten times. V is TRBV20-1 and J is TRBJ2-7, with D perhaps TRBD2 (5 bases). V was shortened by 0 bases and J by 0 bases, with 12 bases between the two germline ends. Germline loops: CDR1 DFQATT, CDR2 SNEGSKA (reference sequence). CDR3 length: 15 amino acids. The CDR3 loop is CSARDSRRSSYEQYF. CDR3 sequence (DNA): TGCAGTGCTAGAGATAGCCGGAGGAGCTCCTACGAGCAGTACTTC.

This clonotype showed up just a few times. The chain couples TRBV5-5 to TRBJ1-3; D is ambiguous. CDR1 and CDR2 from the germline V gene are SGHKS and YYEKEE (reference sequence). CDR3 length: 15 amino acids. V gave up 4 bases and J gave up 1 base, with 12 bases separating them. The CDR3 DNA reads TGTGCCAGCAGCCGTATGGTGGCGTCTGGAAACACCATATATTTT. Translated, it gives CASSRMVASGNTIYF.

A note on this clonotype: Germline is not matched at one junction end, which may reflect a read error. The genes are TRBV7-3 and TRBJ1-1, with 7 bases identical to TRBD1. CDR3 length equals 16 residues. Germline CDR1 reads SGHTA; CDR2 reads FQGTGA. CDR3 amino acids: CASGLTIGGGYTEAFF. The CDR3 DNA reads TGTGCCAGCGGCTTAACGATAGGGGGCGGGTACACTGAAGCTTTCTTT.

The V call is TRBV7-9, the J call TRBJ2-7; maybe TRBD2 (5 bases). The CDR3 contains 19 residues. The V end lost 5 bases, the J end lost 3 bases, and 29 bases lay between the germline ends. Germline-derived CDR1 and CDR2 are SEHNR and FQNEAQ (reference sequence). Here the CDR3 reads CASSPRIQSGKEKIYEQYF. CDR3 nucleotides: TGTGCCAGCAGCCCCCGAATCCAATCCGGGAAAGAGAAAATCTACGAGCAGTACTTC.

The rearrangement links TRBV27 to TRBJ2-1; weak D call: TRBD1 (5 bases). Trimming removed 3 bases at V and 7 bases at J, with 19 bases between. Germline V CDR1 and CDR2: MNHEY, SMNVEV (reference sequence). This CDR3 is 16 amino acids long. The CDR3 spells CASSFLTRGYRNEQFF. CDR3 DNA: TGTGCCAGCAGTTTCCTGACAAGGGGCTACAGGAATGAGCAGTTCTTC.

The table lists this clonotype with many counts. The CDR3 protein is CASRLSGTPIGYTF. CDR3 bases: TGTGCCAGCAGACTATCCGGGACACCCATAGGCTACACCTTC. The chain is built from TRBV12-3 or TRBV12-4 and TRBJ1-2, with a possible D match to TRBD1 (6 bases). V was cut by 6 bases and J by 8 bases, with 19 bases left in between. This CDR3 region has 14 residues.

This clonotype has at least ten counts. J is TRBJ2-7 and V is TRBV2; possibly TRBD1 or TRBD2 for D (6 bases each). The CDR3 sequence is 13 residues long. Trimming cost V 10 bases and J 2 bases, with 15 bases left between them. CDR1 is SNHLY and CDR2 is FYNNEI in the germline V gene. CDR3 sequence (DNA): TGTGCCAACAAGGGGGGCGCGACCTACGAGCAGTACTTC. The encoded protein is CANKGGATYEQYF.

In its sample, this clonotype was seen a few times. The gene calls are TRBV20-1 and TRBJ2-5, with D tentatively TRBD1 or TRBD2 (7 bases each). The CDR3 has 17 amino acids. The V gene lost 1 base and the J gene lost 5 bases, with 23 bases spanning the gap. Germline CDR1 is DFQATT and CDR2 is SNEGSKA (reference sequence). CDR3 in amino acids: CSARVQGGALQGETQYF. The CDR3 DNA reads as TGCAGTGCTAGAGTTCAGGGGGGGGCCCTCCAAGGCGAGACCCAGTACTTC.

This clonotype was observed a few times. With a much larger clone just one base away, this may be a read error. The J gene is TRBJ2-7, the V gene TRBV20-1; D tentatively fits TRBD1 or TRBD2 (6 bases each). The CDR3 consists of 13 residues. Germline V gives CDR1 DFQATT, CDR2 SNEGSKA (reference sequence). Trimming took off 6 bases at V and 2 bases at J, with 14 bases between the two ends. In nucleotides, the CDR3 is TGCAGTGCCCCCTCCGGGGGCCCCTACGAGCAGTACTTC. Its protein product is CSAPSGGPYEQYF.

The CDR3 loop reads CASRQQGANVLTF. The CDR3 DNA sequence: TGTGCCAGCAGGCAACAGGGGGCCAACGTCCTGACTTTC. The chain links TRBV12-3 or TRBV12-4 to TRBJ2-6; D uncertain. CDR3 length: 13 residues. The ends were cut back, 6 bases at V and 4 bases at J, with 7 bases in the middle.

For this clonotype: With a much larger clone just one base away, this may be a read error. The chain recombines TRBV12-3 or TRBV12-4 with TRBJ2-1, with unresolved D. The J call is in doubt because the DNA end fits TRBJ2-7 better. The CDR3 consists of 14 residues. CDR3 amino acids: CASSLALRYNEQYF. Written as DNA, the CDR3 is TGTGCCAGCAGTTTAGCGCTAAGGTACAATGAGCAGTACTTC.

This clonotype was found a few times. The gene calls are TRBV27 and TRBJ2-3; the D gene is possibly TRBD1 (6 bases). The CDR3 runs 16 residues. Looked up from germline, CDR1 is MNHEY and CDR2 is SMNVEV (reference sequence). With 5 bases removed from V and 1 base from J, the gap between germline ends came to 16 bases. The CDR3 bases are TGTGCCAGCAGTCCAGAGGTGGGGGCTGGCACAGATACGCAGTATTTT. Its protein is CASSPEVGAGTDTQYF.

This clonotype was observed at least ten times. The chain recombines TRBV15 with TRBJ2-1; weak D call: TRBD2 (7 bases). V was shortened by 5 bases and J by 8 bases, with 25 bases between the two germline ends. Germline lookup yields CDR1 LNHNV and CDR2 YYDKDF (reference sequence). The length of the CDR3 is 17 residues. The CDR3 DNA is TGTGCCACCAGCCAAGGCAGGGGCGGGGGCCCCCCCGATGAGCAGTTCTTC. Its protein is CATSQGRGGGPPDEQFF.

In its sample, this clonotype was seen a few times. J is TRBJ2-7 and V is TRBV6-2 or TRBV6-3, with 8 bases that match TRBD1. Germline CDR1 reads MNHEY; CDR2 reads SVGEGT. CDR3 size: 16 residues. The V segment lost 4 bases and the J segment 0 bases; nucleotides outside the gene matches: 8. The CDR3 reads CASSSFRTGNSYEQYF. The CDR3 DNA sequence: TGTGCCAGCAGTTCCTTTCGGACAGGGAACTCCTACGAGCAGTACTTC.

The chain employs TRBV29-1 and TRBJ2-5, with D maybe TRBD1 (6 bases). Germline V gives CDR1 SQVTM, CDR2 ANQGSEA. CDR3 size: 15 residues. The V end lost 3 bases, the J end lost 2 bases, and 16 bases lay between the germline ends. CDR3 nucleotides: TGCAGCGTTGAGTCCCCAGGGGCCCGTCAAGAGACCCAGTACTTC. Its protein product is CSVESPGARQETQYF.

The gene calls are TRBV20-1 and TRBJ2-5; maybe TRBD2 (5 bases). The CDR3 covers 11 residues. V lost 8 bases, J lost 1 base, and 8 bases lay in between. CDR1 is DFQATT and CDR2 is SNEGSKA in the germline V gene (reference sequence). As DNA, the CDR3 is TGCAGTTTCCGGGGCCAAGAGACCCAGTACTTC. This codes for CSFRGQETQYF.

This clonotype appeared a few times. This rearrangement joins TRBV27 to TRBJ2-1; TRBD1 or TRBD2 may be the D gene (5 bases each). The CDR3 is 15 amino acids. The V and J ends lost 5 bases and 6 bases respectively, with 17 bases between them. Germline V gene data show CDR1 as MNHEY and CDR2 as SMNVEV (reference sequence). The CDR3 region is CASSPVRGSSNEQFF. The DNA of the CDR3 is TGTGCCAGCAGTCCCGTGAGGGGCTCAAGCAATGAGCAGTTCTTC.